The source of this TCR beta chain is a study of memory CD4+ T cells and cytomegalovirus serostatus. Whole-study context: Healthy Belgian adult donors included roughly ten CMV-positive and 24 CMV-negative people. General observations from the study: Each of fewer than 80 CMV-associated TCRbeta sequences occurred in one to five individuals.

Single viable CD3+CD4+CD8-CD45RO+ cells were sorted as the memory CD4+ T cells. Serostatus was set by detecting CMV pp150, pp28, p38, p52 IgG. This clone showed up just once. Its antigen is undetermined. V was clipped by 1 base and J by 4 bases, with 8 bases between them. The CDR3 runs 15 residues. The germline V gene has CDR1 MNHNS and CDR2 SASEGT. Clones were read by immunoSEQ multiplex PCR, and TCRdb kept only the in-frame ones, dropping some. The sample lists 35,000 to 40,000 clones, 79% occurring once. The chain joins TRBV6-1 to TRBJ2-6; a possible D gene is TRBD1 (6 bases). The receptor was derived from an adult in good health and CMV-seropositive. The specimen was memory CD4+ T cells from blood. DNA of the CDR3: TGTGCCAGCAGTGAAGGGACAGCCGGGGCCAACGTCCTGACTTTC. This sequence encodes CASSEGTAGANVLTF.